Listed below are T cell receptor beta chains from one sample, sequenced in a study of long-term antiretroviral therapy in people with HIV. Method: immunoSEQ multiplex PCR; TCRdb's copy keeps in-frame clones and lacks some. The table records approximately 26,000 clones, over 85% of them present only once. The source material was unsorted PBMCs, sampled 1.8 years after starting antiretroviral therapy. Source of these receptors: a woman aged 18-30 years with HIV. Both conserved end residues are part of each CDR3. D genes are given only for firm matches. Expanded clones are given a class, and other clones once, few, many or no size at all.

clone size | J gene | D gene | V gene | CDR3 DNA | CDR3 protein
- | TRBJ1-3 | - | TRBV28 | TGTGCCAGCAGTGGGTTTTCCCACTCTGGAAACACCATATATTTT | CASSGFSHSGNTIYF
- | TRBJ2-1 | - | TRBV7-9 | TGTGCCAGCAGCTCCGCCGGGTCTGGCAATGAGCAGTTCTTC | CASSSAGSGNEQFF
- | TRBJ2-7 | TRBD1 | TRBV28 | TGTGCCAGCAGTAGGACAGGGGGTATCGGCGAGCAGTACTTC | CASSRTGGIGEQYF
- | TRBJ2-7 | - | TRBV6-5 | TGTGCCAGCAGGGGAAGCCAACCGGGGGCTCACGAGCAGTACTTC | CASRGSQPGAHEQYF
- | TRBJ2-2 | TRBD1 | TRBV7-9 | TGTGCCAGCAGCTCCCGGGACAGTTCCGGGGAGCTGTTTTTT | CASSSRDSSGELFF
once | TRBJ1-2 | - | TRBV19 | TGTGCCAGTAGTATGGGGCCAGGGGATGGCTACACCTTC | CASSMGPGDGYTF
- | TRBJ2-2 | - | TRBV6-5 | TGTGCCAGCAGTTACCGGGGCGGGTGGGCCGGGGAGCTGTTTTTT | CASSYRGGWAGELFF
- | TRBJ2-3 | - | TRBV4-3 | TGCGCCAGCAGCCAAGGGACTTTCACAGATACGCAGTATTTT | CASSQGTFTDTQYF
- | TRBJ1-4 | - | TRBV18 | TGTGCCAGCTCACCACGGACAGTAGCAACTAATGAAAAACTGTTTTTT | CASSPRTVATNEKLFF
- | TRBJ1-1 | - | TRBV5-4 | TGTGCCAGCAGCTCTCCGGGACAAATGAACACTGAAGCTTTCTTT | CASSSPGQMNTEAFF
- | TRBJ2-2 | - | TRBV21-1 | TGTGCCAGCAGCAAAGGGGGGGCCGGGACAGGGACCGGGGAGCTGTTTTTT | CASSKGGAGTGTGELFF
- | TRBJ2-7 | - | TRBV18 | TGTGCCAGCTCACATCCAGGGGACTCCTACGAGCAGTACTTC | CASSHPGDSYEQYF
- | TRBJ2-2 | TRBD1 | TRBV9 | TGTGCCAGCAGCGTAGCACAGGGGGCGAGGGGGGAGCTGTTTTTT | CASSVAQGARGELFF
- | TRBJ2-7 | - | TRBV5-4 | TGTGCCAGCGGAAAAGTGTCCTACGAGCAGTACTTC | CASGKVSYEQYF
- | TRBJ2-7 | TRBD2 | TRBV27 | TGTGCCAGCAGTTCCCTACAACTAGCGGGAGTCTCCTACGAGCAGTACTTC | CASSSLQLAGVSYEQYF
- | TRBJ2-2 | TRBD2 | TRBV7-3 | TGTGCCAGCAGCTCCCGCGGACTAGGATCCGGGGAGCTGTTTTTT | CASSSRGLGSGELFF
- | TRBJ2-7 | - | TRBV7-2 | TGTGCCAGCAGCTCCCGCTCTCGGGACTCCTACGAGCAGTACTTC | CASSSRSRDSYEQYF
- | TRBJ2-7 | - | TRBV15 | TGTGCCACCAGCAGAGACCGGATAACTACCTACGAGCAGTACTTC | CATSRDRITTYEQYF
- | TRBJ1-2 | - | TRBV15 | TGTGCCACCAGCAGAGATAAGATCGCCTATGGCTACACCTTC | CATSRDKIAYGYTF